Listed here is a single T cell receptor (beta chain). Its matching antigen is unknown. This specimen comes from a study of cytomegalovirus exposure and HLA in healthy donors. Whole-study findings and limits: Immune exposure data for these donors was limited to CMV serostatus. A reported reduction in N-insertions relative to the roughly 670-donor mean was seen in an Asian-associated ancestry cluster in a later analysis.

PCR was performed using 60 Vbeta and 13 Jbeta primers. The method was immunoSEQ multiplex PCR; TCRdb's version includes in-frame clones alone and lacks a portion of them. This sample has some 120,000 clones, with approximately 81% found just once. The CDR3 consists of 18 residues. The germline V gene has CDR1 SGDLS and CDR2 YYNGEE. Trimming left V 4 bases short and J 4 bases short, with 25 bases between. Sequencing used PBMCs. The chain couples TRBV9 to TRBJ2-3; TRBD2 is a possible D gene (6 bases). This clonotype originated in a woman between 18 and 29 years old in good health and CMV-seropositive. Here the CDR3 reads CASSKPSIWGSSADTQYF. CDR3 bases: TGTGCCAGCAGCAAACCCTCGATCTGGGGATCTAGCGCAGATACGCAGTATTTT.